The entry below describes one T cell receptor (beta chain). Its cognate antigen has yet to be identified. No base quality information exists; no much larger clone differs at one position. The sample belongs to a study of blood T cell repertoires in COVID-19 (TCRdb year 2020). Study-level background: Samples from collaborators originated in the United States, Italy and Spain and spanned both the acute and convalescent phases of COVID-19. The material from the prospective study consisted of cDNA or gDNA derived from T cells, B-cell-depleted T cells, or PBMCs. Deeply sampled blood TCRbeta repertoires from subjects exposed to, actively infected with, or recovered from COVID-19 were included in the dataset. The repertoires were released in a freely available public database meant as a resource for research on the immune response to SARS-CoV-2. Samples were obtained from the ongoing ImmuneRACE study (first 160 participants) and from some 1,200 subjects provided by 6 global collaborators. The sample metadata nearly always contained a de-identified subject ID, COVID-19 status, age in years and sex. Where HLA class I and class II types were available, the types were taken from metadata supplied by the sample provider, not from assay-based typing.

Enrolling through a virtual design, the prospective study's participants ranged in age from roughly 18 to 90 years and lived across 24 United States geographic areas. To assign participants to cohorts, the prospective study relied on clinical history that participants themselves reported in a screening survey and a study questionnaire. Recovered participants in ImmuneRACE Cohort 3 were defined by two consecutive negative NP/OP PCR tests, clearance by a healthcare professional, or resolution of symptoms. Each participant in the prospective study had whole blood, serum and a nasopharyngeal or oropharyngeal swab collected by mobile phlebotomists. Participants in the prospective study had the option to provide additional blood draws and questionnaires over a roughly 2-month period. Before DNA extraction, blood samples from the prospective study were shipped at room temperature or frozen. The CDR1 and CDR2 encoded by the germline V gene are SNHLY and FYNNEI. Reading from cysteine to phenylalanine, the CDR3 counts 15 amino acids. Solely the CDR3 DNA is kept, with 45 bases framed from the first base. The V end loses 6 bases and the J end loses 10 bases, and a stretch of 19 bases separates them.

The investigation overall reported the following: Clinical and demographic metadata were provided uncurated, with the amount varying by source and participant.

TCRbeta CDR3 regions were amplified from genomic DNA using the immunoSEQ Assay, a bias-controlled multiplex PCR. Per the authors' processing: Nucleated cell counts per sample were estimated from amplification of reference gene primers within the assay. Sequence reads were collapsed and filtered to measure the absolute abundance of every unique TCRbeta CDR3 rearrangement. For each sample, productive Simpson clonality was calculated by taking the square root of Simpson's diversity index across productive rearrangements. The table comes from immuneACCESS by way of TCRdb, which keeps in-frame sequences with V and J called. Part of the clones is missing from these tables; in studies checked, under half for an unresolved V gene and the rest for unknown reasons. Clonal size and the V and J genes are those of that table, whereas D and trimming came from the DNA. The sample has fewer than 500,000 clones on record, about 89% of them singletons. The top ten constitute under 1.5% of the sample.

The sequence came from a man aged 25-45 years who had recovered from COVID-19. This chain joins TRBV2 to TRBJ1-6; no confident D gene assignment can be made. Input material: PBMCs or T cells enriched from blood (not recorded which). The DNA is as follows: TGTGCCAGCAGCCGACGGAGCGGCGGTGGATCACCCCTCCACTTT. It is translated as CASSRRSGGGSPLHF.